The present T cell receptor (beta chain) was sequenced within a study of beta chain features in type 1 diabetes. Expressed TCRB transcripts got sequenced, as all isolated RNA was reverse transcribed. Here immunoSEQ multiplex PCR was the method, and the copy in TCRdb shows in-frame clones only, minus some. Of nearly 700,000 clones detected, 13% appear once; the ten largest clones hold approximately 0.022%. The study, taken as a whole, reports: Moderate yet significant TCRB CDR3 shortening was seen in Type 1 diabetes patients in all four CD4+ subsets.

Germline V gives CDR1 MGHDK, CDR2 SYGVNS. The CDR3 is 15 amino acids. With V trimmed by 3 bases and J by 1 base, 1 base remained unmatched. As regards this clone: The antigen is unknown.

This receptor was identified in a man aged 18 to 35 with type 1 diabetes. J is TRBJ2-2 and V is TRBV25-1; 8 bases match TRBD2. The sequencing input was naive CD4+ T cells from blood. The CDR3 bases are TGTGCCAGCAGTGATCTAGCGGGGAACACCGGGGAGCTGTTTTTT. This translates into CASSDLAGNTGELFF. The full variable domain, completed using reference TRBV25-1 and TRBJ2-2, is EADIYQTPRYLVIGTGKKITLECSQTMGHDKMYWYQQDPGMELHLIHYSYGVNSTEKGDLSSESTVSRIRTEHFPLTLESARPSHTSQYLCASSDLAGNTGELFFGEGSRLTVL.